This record covers a single T cell receptor (beta chain). Antigen unknown. Upon completion of 10 days in culture, CD4+ T cells were isolated. Nucleocapsid antibodies were negative in the vaccine recipients, who had never had SARS-CoV-2 infection. CDR1 is ENHRY and CDR2 is SYGVKD in the germline V gene. This CDR3 spans 16 amino acids. V lost 4 bases and J 8 bases, leaving 23 bases between the germline ends. This entry comes from a study of vaccination effects on CD4 cells after COVID-19. About the research overall: Sequencing in the ViraFEST assay came after antigen-specific CD4+ T cells had been expanded with viral peptide pools, which were used to stimulate PBMC. In culture with around 10 IU/ml IL-2 and roughly 9.7 ug/ml peptides, PBMC were grown at a few million per well.

Study-wide points: Clonal contraction was marked in infection- and vaccine-induced clones late after vaccination.

The repertoire was sequenced with immunoSEQ multiplex PCR; TCRdb's copy has only in-frame clones and lacks some. The sample has 37,000 or so clones, approximately 72% seen once. The receptor was isolated from a human donor who received a COVID-19 vaccine. V gene TRBV10-3 combines with J gene TRBJ1-2; D is unclear. The material sequenced was CD4+ T cells from PBMCs cultured without peptide, taken before COVID-19 vaccination. The CDR3 reads CAISGPNNRGEDGYTF. Here the CDR3 DNA reads TGTGCCATCAGTGGCCCTAATAATCGGGGAGAAGACGGCTACACCTTC.